These 15 T cell receptor beta chains originate from one sample sequenced in a study of post-analysis software for immune sequencing data. Whole-study results and caveats: Comparison of patients with controls showed four or five TRBV segments more frequent in patients, TRBV5-6, TRBV5-1 and TRBV20-1 among them.

Unique molecular identifiers were present in the TCR beta cDNA libraries. TCRdb reprocessed the PCR reads with MiXCR, giving one entry per CDR3 protein. Of about 800,000 distinct CDR3 sequences listed, around 27% are singletons. These receptors' targets are unknown. Sample: blood. Receptors were obtained from a girl aged 10 to 17 with multiple sclerosis.

The chain has TRBV19 and TRBJ1-5; D uncertain. Per germline, CDR1 LNHDA and CDR2 SQIVND (reference sequence). The V end lost 0 bases, the J end lost 1 base, and 7 bases lay between the germline ends. CDR3 size: 15 residues. CDR3 loop: CASSIDWRSNQPQHF. Here the CDR3 DNA reads TGTGCCAGTAGTATAGATTGGAGAAGCAATCAGCCCCAGCATTTT.

The rearrangement links TRBV28 to TRBJ2-1; D possibly matches TRBD1 or TRBD2 (5 bases each). Germline V gene data show CDR1 as MDHEN and CDR2 as SYDVKM. The CDR3 runs to 11 residues. The V gene lost 7 bases and the J gene lost 7 bases, with 8 bases spanning the gap. Here the CDR3 DNA reads TGTGCCAGCATGGGGGAAAATGAGCAGTTCTTC. Translation: CASMGENEQFF.

This clonotype was recorded a few times. The chain recombines TRBV11-2 with TRBJ2-5; D remains unclear. The CDR3 length is 13 residues. Per the germline V gene, CDR1 is SGHAT and CDR2 is FQNNGV. V was cut by 7 bases and J by 0 bases, with 9 bases left in between. The DNA for the CDR3 is TGTGCCAGCACCCCTACGTACCAAGAGACCCAGTACTTC. Its translation: CASTPTYQETQYF.

This clonotype was seen a handful of times. V gene TRBV29-1 combines with J gene TRBJ1-1; D gene uncertain. CDR3 size: 13 residues. Trimming stripped 6 bases from V and 5 bases from J, with 16 bases between. Germline CDR1 is SQVTM and CDR2 is ANQGSEA. The CDR3 DNA reads TGCAGCGTCATCGAAGCCAGAGGTACTGAAGCTTTCTTT. It encodes CSVIEARGTEAFF.

As to this clonotype: One end of the junction does not line up with germline, which may come from a read error. The genes are TRBV20-1 and TRBJ2-3; 8 bases match TRBD2. Germline values: CDR1 DFQATT, CDR2 SNEGSKA (reference sequence). This CDR3 region has 16 residues. The CDR3 DNA reads TGCAGTGCTAGAGGGGTTAGCGGGGAATACACAGATATGCAGTATTTT. Protein: CSARGVSGEYTDMQYF.

This clonotype was counted between two and nine times. The chain recombines TRBV20-1 with TRBJ2-7, with 9 bases fitting TRBD2. V lost 3 bases, J lost 2 bases, and 14 bases stayed unmatched. The CDR3 has 17 residues. Germline CDR1 and CDR2: DFQATT and SNEGSKA (reference sequence). The CDR3 nucleotides are TGCAGTGCTAGTCCTCCTTCGGGCGGGAGGGCCCCCTACGAGCAGTACTTC. This gives the protein CSASPPSGGRAPYEQYF.

V usage is TRBV20-1 and J usage is TRBJ2-7; 13 bases map to TRBD2. V lost 5 bases and J lost 3; bases outside the gene matches: 4. Germline CDR1 is DFQATT and CDR2 is SNEGSKA (reference sequence). The CDR3 has 14 residues. Here the CDR3 reads CSAPGLAGNYEQYF. The CDR3 nucleotides are TGCAGTGCTCCGGGACTAGCGGGGAACTACGAGCAGTACTTC.

This clonotype has more than one count but fewer than ten. The chain employs TRBV28 and TRBJ1-5; D remains ambiguous. The ends were cut back, 3 bases at V and 7 bases at J, with 10 bases in the middle. CDR1 MDHEN and CDR2 SYDVKM come from the germline V gene. The length of the CDR3 is 13 residues. The CDR3 nucleotides read TGTGCCAGCAGTTTTGTGGTGGGGCAGCCCCAGCATTTT. Translation gives CASSFVVGQPQHF.

DNA of the CDR3: TGTGCCAGTGGGGACGCTTTCTTT. Its protein is CASGDAFF. V usage is TRBV27 and J usage is TRBJ1-1, with a tentative D call TRBD1 (5 bases). This CDR3 region has 8 residues. Germline lookup yields CDR1 MNHEY and CDR2 SMNVEV (reference sequence). V dropped 9 bases and J dropped 11 bases, with 7 bases sitting between them.

This clonotype was seen more than once but under ten times. The genes are TRBV20-1 and TRBJ1-6, with unresolved D. V was cut by 2 bases and J by 7 bases, with 9 bases left in between. In germline, CDR1 is DFQATT, CDR2 SNEGSKA (reference sequence). The length of the CDR3 is 13 residues. The CDR3 loop is CSARTEVNSPLHF. CDR3 bases: TGCAGTGCTAGAACAGAAGTAAATTCACCCCTCCACTTT.

The sample holds a few counts of this clonotype. The chain employs TRBV4-1 and TRBJ2-7; 9 positions match TRBD1. There are 15 residues in the CDR3. V was clipped by 4 bases and J by 3 bases; unmatched bases: 7. Germline loops: CDR1 MGHRA, CDR2 YSYEKL. This CDR3 reads CASSLFGQGNYEQYF. The CDR3 DNA reads TGCGCCAGCAGCCTATTTGGACAGGGGAACTACGAGCAGTACTTC.

CDR3 sequence: CASSDRGASTGELFF. The CDR3 nucleotides read TGTGCCAGCAGTGACCGGGGGGCTAGCACCGGGGAGCTGTTTTTT. The V call is TRBV6-1, the J call TRBJ2-2; possible D gene TRBD2, 7 bases. Germline assignment: CDR1 MNHNS and CDR2 SASEGT. The length of the CDR3 is 15 residues. V was shortened by 3 bases and J by 4 bases, with 12 bases between the two germline ends.

In this sample, this clonotype turned up a few times. The gene calls are TRBV18 and TRBJ1-6; tentatively, D is TRBD1 (5 bases). Germline V gene data show CDR1 as KGHSH and CDR2 as LQKENI. V lost 2 bases, J lost 3 bases, and 8 bases lay in between. The CDR3 contains 15 residues. CDR3 region: CASSPSGFYNSPLHF. The DNA of the CDR3 is TGTGCCAGCTCACCATCAGGGTTCTATAATTCACCCCTCCACTTT.

The CDR3 region has the DNA TGCGCCAACATCGGACCCGGGAGCACTGAAGCTTTCTTT. Protein: CANIGPGSTEAFF. The chain couples TRBV5-1 to TRBJ1-1; no reliable D call. Trimming pared 9 bases from V and 4 bases from J, leaving 16 bases between. Germline CDR1 SGHRS, CDR2 YFSETQ. This CDR3 region has 13 residues.

The chain combines TRBV12-3 or TRBV12-4 with TRBJ2-5; no clear D. The tail of the sequence fits TRBJ2-7 better, so the J call may be wrong. This CDR3 is built from 12 residues. This chain's CDR3 is CASSFQDHEQYF. Written as DNA, the CDR3 is TGTGCCAGCAGTTTTCAGGACCACGAGCAGTACTTC.